This is a list of T cell receptor beta chains from one sample in a study of T cells after posttransplantation cyclophosphamide. This table comes from immunoSEQ multiplex PCR, and its TCRdb copy is limited to in-frame clones, with some not included. The sample has some 52,000 clones, about 86% seen once. Sequencing input: PBMCs. Every receptor here comes from a man younger than 40 with a blood cancer, CMV-positive, and with a related stem cell donor. The CDR3 runs from the conserved cysteine through the conserved F or W. D genes are given only for firm matches. Not every row has a clone size; where given, it reads once, few, many or a size class.

abundance: NA; v_gene: TRBV5-6; j_gene: TRBJ2-1; d_gene: NA; CDR3nt: TGTGCCAGCAGCCCGGGACAAAGCGGATCCAATGAGCAGTTCTTC; CDR3aa: CASSPGQSGSNEQFF
abundance: NA; v_gene: TRBV18; j_gene: TRBJ2-7; d_gene: TRBD1; CDR3nt: TGTGCCAGCTCACCTCGACAGGGGGTCTACGAGCAGTACTTC; CDR3aa: CASSPRQGVYEQYF
abundance: NA; v_gene: TRBV30; j_gene: TRBJ2-7; d_gene: TRBD1; CDR3nt: TGTGCCTGGGACCGACAGGGCAGCTCCTACGAGCAGTACTTC; CDR3aa: CAWDRQGSSYEQYF
abundance: NA; v_gene: TRBV28; j_gene: TRBJ2-7; d_gene: TRBD1; CDR3nt: TGTGCCAGCAGTTCGTGGACAGGGGAGAAGTACGAGCAGTACTTC; CDR3aa: CASSSWTGEKYEQYF
abundance: NA; v_gene: TRBV6-6; j_gene: TRBJ1-5; d_gene: TRBD1; CDR3nt: TGTGCTAGCACCGATAGACAGGGGGGGATCGGCCAGCCCCAGCATTTT; CDR3aa: CASTDRQGGIGQPQHF
abundance: NA; v_gene: TRBV7-3; j_gene: TRBJ2-7; d_gene: NA; CDR3nt: TGTGCCAGCAGCTTAACTCCGGGGAGCTCCTACGAGCAGTACTTC; CDR3aa: CASSLTPGSSYEQYF
abundance: NA; v_gene: TRBV7-6; j_gene: TRBJ2-1; d_gene: TRBD1; CDR3nt: TGTGCCAGCAGCCCGGGACAGATCTCCTACAATGAGCAGTTCTTC; CDR3aa: CASSPGQISYNEQFF
abundance: NA; v_gene: TRBV28; j_gene: TRBJ2-5; d_gene: TRBD2; CDR3nt: TGTGCCAGCAGTTCCGGACTAGTCGGGACCCAGTACTTC; CDR3aa: CASSSGLVGTQYF
abundance: NA; v_gene: TRBV6-5; j_gene: TRBJ1-3; d_gene: NA; CDR3nt: TGTGCCAGCAGTCAGACAGGCTCTGGAAACACCATATATTTT; CDR3aa: CASSQTGSGNTIYF
abundance: NA; v_gene: TRBV10-3; j_gene: TRBJ2-7; d_gene: NA; CDR3nt: TGTGCCATCCGTAGTAGGACATCACGCCACGAGCAGTACTTC; CDR3aa: CAIRSRTSRHEQYF
abundance: NA; v_gene: TRBV13; j_gene: TRBJ2-2; d_gene: NA; CDR3nt: TGTGCCAGCAGCCCTCCCTTTGGGCAGGGACTTACGGGCGCCGGGGAGCTGTTTTTT; CDR3aa: CASSPPFGQGLTGAGELFF
abundance: NA; v_gene: TRBV6-5; j_gene: TRBJ2-1; d_gene: TRBD2; CDR3nt: TGTGCCAGCAGTCAATCTAGCGGGAGTATTGGTGAGCAGTTCTTC; CDR3aa: CASSQSSGSIGEQFF
abundance: NA; v_gene: TRBV6-5; j_gene: TRBJ2-7; d_gene: TRBD1; CDR3nt: TGTGCCAGCAGTTGGGGACAGGGCACCTACGAGCAGTACTTC; CDR3aa: CASSWGQGTYEQYF
abundance: NA; v_gene: TRBV14; j_gene: TRBJ1-1; d_gene: NA; CDR3nt: TGTGCCAGCAGCCAAGATCCCCGGAGGGGAGCTTTCTTT; CDR3aa: CASSQDPRRGAFF
abundance: few; v_gene: TRBV6-1; j_gene: TRBJ1-3; d_gene: NA; CDR3nt: TGTGCCAGCAGTGTGGTTAGGGGTATCGTTTTTGGAAACACCATATATTTT; CDR3aa: CASSVVRGIVFGNTIYF
abundance: NA; v_gene: TRBV5-1; j_gene: TRBJ2-1; d_gene: TRBD1; CDR3nt: TGCGCCAGCAGCCCGGACGGGACAGGTGACAATGAGCAGTTCTTC; CDR3aa: CASSPDGTGDNEQFF
abundance: NA; v_gene: TRBV19; j_gene: TRBJ1-1; d_gene: NA; CDR3nt: TGTGCCAGTAGTTTACGACGGCGGGTGAACACTGAAGCTTTCTTT; CDR3aa: CASSLRRRVNTEAFF
abundance: NA; v_gene: TRBV19; j_gene: TRBJ1-5; d_gene: NA; CDR3nt: TGTGCCAGTAGCCTCGGGGGGGGCTTAGGTCAGCCCCAGCATTTT; CDR3aa: CASSLGGGLGQPQHF
abundance: NA; v_gene: TRBV18; j_gene: TRBJ2-7; d_gene: NA; CDR3nt: TGTGCCAGCTCACCGCAATCGACTCCAGGGGCGGGCGAGCAGTACTTC; CDR3aa: CASSPQSTPGAGEQYF
abundance: NA; v_gene: TRBV5-1; j_gene: TRBJ2-3; d_gene: NA; CDR3nt: TGCGCCAGCAGCTTGGGATCTAGCACGACAGATACGCAGTATTTT; CDR3aa: CASSLGSSTTDTQYF
abundance: NA; v_gene: TRBV19; j_gene: TRBJ2-6; d_gene: NA; CDR3nt: TGTGCCAGTAATTTTAACAGGCAGGTAGCTGGGGCCAACGTCCTGACTTTC; CDR3aa: CASNFNRQVAGANVLTF
abundance: NA; v_gene: TRBV7-9; j_gene: TRBJ1-5; d_gene: NA; CDR3nt: TGTGCCAGCAGCTTCTTCAATCAGCCCCAGCATTTT; CDR3aa: CASSFFNQPQHF
abundance: NA; v_gene: TRBV5-4; j_gene: TRBJ1-4; d_gene: TRBD1; CDR3nt: TGTGCCAGCAGCTTGGGACAGGGGCATGAAAAACTGTTTTTT; CDR3aa: CASSLGQGHEKLFF
abundance: NA; v_gene: TRBV11-3; j_gene: TRBJ2-1; d_gene: NA; CDR3nt: TGTGCCAGCAGCTTAGATCTGAAGCGCCCTTACAATGAGCAGTTCTTC; CDR3aa: CASSLDLKRPYNEQFF
abundance: NA; v_gene: TRBV5-8; j_gene: TRBJ1-5; d_gene: TRBD1; CDR3nt: TGTGCCAGCAACTCTGGCGGGACAGGGGGATATAGCAATCAGCCCCAGCATTTT; CDR3aa: CASNSGGTGGYSNQPQHF
abundance: NA; v_gene: TRBV7-2; j_gene: TRBJ2-3; d_gene: TRBD2; CDR3nt: TGTGCCAGCAGCTTAAGACTAGCGGGGGGCACAGATACGCAGTATTTT; CDR3aa: CASSLRLAGGTDTQYF
abundance: once; v_gene: TRBV27; j_gene: TRBJ2-1; d_gene: TRBD2; CDR3nt: TGTGCCAGCAGATATACGCCTAGCGGCTCCTACAATGAGCAGTTCTTC; CDR3aa: CASRYTPSGSYNEQFF
abundance: NA; v_gene: TRBV4-1; j_gene: TRBJ2-7; d_gene: TRBD2; CDR3nt: TGCGCCAGCAGCCAGCGACTAGCGGCCTACGAGCAGTACTTC; CDR3aa: CASSQRLAAYEQYF
abundance: few; v_gene: TRBV5-1; j_gene: TRBJ2-7; d_gene: NA; CDR3nt: TGCGCCAGCAGCTTGGGATTTTCGGTTAGCAGGGCGAACGAGCAGTACTTC; CDR3aa: CASSLGFSVSRANEQYF
abundance: NA; v_gene: TRBV28; j_gene: TRBJ2-7; d_gene: NA; CDR3nt: TGTGCCAGCAGTCCCTGGGTTTGGGCCTACGAGCAGTACTTC; CDR3aa: CASSPWVWAYEQYF
abundance: few; v_gene: TRBV6-1; j_gene: TRBJ2-3; d_gene: NA; CDR3nt: TGTGCCAGCATGAGAACCGCGCAGTATTTT; CDR3aa: CASMRTAQYF
abundance: once; v_gene: TRBV7-2; j_gene: TRBJ1-2; d_gene: NA; CDR3nt: TGTGCCAGCAGCTTAGGTTTAAGAGGGATCGACTATGGCTACACCTTC; CDR3aa: CASSLGLRGIDYGYTF
abundance: NA; v_gene: TRBV14; j_gene: TRBJ1-4; d_gene: NA; CDR3nt: TGTGCCAGCAGCCAATTCAGGGATCGCAATGAAAAACTGTTTTTT; CDR3aa: CASSQFRDRNEKLFF
abundance: NA; v_gene: TRBV5-1; j_gene: TRBJ2-1; d_gene: NA; CDR3nt: TGCGCCAGCAGCTTGGGACCGGGGAATGAGCAGTTCTTC; CDR3aa: CASSLGPGNEQFF
abundance: NA; v_gene: TRBV18; j_gene: TRBJ2-5; d_gene: TRBD2; CDR3nt: TGTGCCAGCTCCCCCCCGAGGGGGAGCGGGGGAAACCAAGAGACCCAGTACTTC; CDR3aa: CASSPPRGSGGNQETQYF
abundance: NA; v_gene: TRBV27; j_gene: TRBJ1-5; d_gene: NA; CDR3nt: TGTGCCAGCAGACAAAGGGGGAAGCCCCAGCATTTT; CDR3aa: CASRQRGKPQHF
abundance: NA; v_gene: TRBV5-1; j_gene: TRBJ1-2; d_gene: NA; CDR3nt: TGCGCCAGCAGCTCCCCGGGGAACATAGGCTACACCTTC; CDR3aa: CASSSPGNIGYTF
abundance: NA; v_gene: TRBV6-1; j_gene: TRBJ2-7; d_gene: NA; CDR3nt: TGTGCCAGCACCATGGAGACAGCCGGGGGCTACGAGCAGTACTTC; CDR3aa: CASTMETAGGYEQYF
abundance: NA; v_gene: TRBV28; j_gene: TRBJ2-7; d_gene: TRBD1; CDR3nt: TGTGCCAGCAGTCCCCGGGACAGGGTAGCCTACGAGCAGTACTTC; CDR3aa: CASSPRDRVAYEQYF
abundance: NA; v_gene: TRBV4-1; j_gene: TRBJ2-7; d_gene: NA; CDR3nt: TGCGCCAGCAGCCCAAGACACAGGGTAACTTCCTACGAGCAGTACTTC; CDR3aa: CASSPRHRVTSYEQYF
abundance: once; v_gene: TRBV10-1; j_gene: TRBJ2-7; d_gene: TRBD2; CDR3nt: TGCGCCAGCAGTGATGGTGGGAGGCTAGCGGGAGTTGGGGTGTACGAGCAGTACTTC; CDR3aa: CASSDGGRLAGVGVYEQYF
abundance: few; v_gene: TRBV28; j_gene: TRBJ2-7; d_gene: TRBD1; CDR3nt: TGTGCCAACCCCCAATCAGGGACAGGGGAGGGGCAGTACTTC; CDR3aa: CANPQSGTGEGQYF
abundance: NA; v_gene: TRBV4-1; j_gene: TRBJ2-5; d_gene: TRBD2; CDR3nt: TGCGCCAGCAGCTACTCGGTGGAACTAGCGGAGACTGGGGGGCGGGGGACCCAGTACTTC; CDR3aa: CASSYSVELAETGGRGTQYF
abundance: NA; v_gene: TRBV5-4; j_gene: TRBJ2-1; d_gene: NA; CDR3nt: TGTGCCAGCAGCTTCCGGGTGCCACTCTCCTACAATGAGCAGTTCTTC; CDR3aa: CASSFRVPLSYNEQFF
abundance: NA; v_gene: TRBV7-8; j_gene: TRBJ2-1; d_gene: TRBD2; CDR3nt: TGTGCCAGCAGCGTAACCACTAGCGGGATCGATGAGCAGTTCTTC; CDR3aa: CASSVTTSGIDEQFF
abundance: NA; v_gene: TRBV19; j_gene: TRBJ2-1; d_gene: TRBD1; CDR3nt: TGTGCCAGTAGTGATCAGGGGGCCTACAATGAGCAGTTCTTC; CDR3aa: CASSDQGAYNEQFF
abundance: NA; v_gene: TRBV15; j_gene: TRBJ2-2; d_gene: TRBD2; CDR3nt: TGTGCCACCAGCAGAGGGACTAGCGGAAACACCGGGGAGCTGTTTTTT; CDR3aa: CATSRGTSGNTGELFF
abundance: NA; v_gene: TRBV11-3; j_gene: TRBJ2-1; d_gene: TRBD2; CDR3nt: TGTGCCAGCAGCTTGGCAACTAGCGGGAGTAGGAATGAGCAGTTCTTC; CDR3aa: CASSLATSGSRNEQFF
abundance: once; v_gene: TRBV4-2; j_gene: TRBJ1-1; d_gene: TRBD1; CDR3nt: TGTGCCAGCAGCGCCCGACAGGGTGTACGCACTGAAGCTTTCTTT; CDR3aa: CASSARQGVRTEAFF
abundance: NA; v_gene: TRBV6-5; j_gene: TRBJ1-4; d_gene: TRBD1; CDR3nt: TGTGCCAGCAGCCGAAATACAGGGGCGCGAGAAAAACTGTTTTTT; CDR3aa: CASSRNTGAREKLFF
abundance: NA; v_gene: TRBV15; j_gene: TRBJ2-1; d_gene: NA; CDR3nt: TGTGCCACCAGCAGAGAACAGAATGAGCAGTTCTTC; CDR3aa: CATSREQNEQFF
abundance: few; v_gene: TRBV28; j_gene: TRBJ1-4; d_gene: TRBD1; CDR3nt: TGTGCCAGCAGTTCGCCGGACAGGGCTAATGAAAAACTGTTTTTT; CDR3aa: CASSSPDRANEKLFF
abundance: NA; v_gene: TRBV11-2; j_gene: TRBJ2-1; d_gene: TRBD2; CDR3nt: TGTGCCAGCAGCGCGGGAGGCTGGTACAATGAGCAGTTCTTC; CDR3aa: CASSAGGWYNEQFF
abundance: NA; v_gene: TRBV4-1; j_gene: TRBJ2-5; d_gene: NA; CDR3nt: TGCGCCAGCAGCCAGTATCCTCCAGAGACCCAGTACTTC; CDR3aa: CASSQYPPETQYF
abundance: NA; v_gene: TRBV6-5; j_gene: TRBJ2-5; d_gene: TRBD2; CDR3nt: TGTGCCAGCAGTTACTCTTGGCGGGAGATGGGAGAGACCCAGTACTTC; CDR3aa: CASSYSWREMGETQYF
abundance: once; v_gene: TRBV9; j_gene: TRBJ1-2; d_gene: TRBD1; CDR3nt: TGTGCCAGCAGCTGGACAGGGGGCGTGGGCTATGGCTACACCTTC; CDR3aa: CASSWTGGVGYGYTF
abundance: NA; v_gene: TRBV15; j_gene: TRBJ2-5; d_gene: NA; CDR3nt: TGTGCCACCAGCACCTATGCGGTACAAGAGACCCAGTACTTC; CDR3aa: CATSTYAVQETQYF
abundance: NA; v_gene: TRBV28; j_gene: TRBJ1-4; d_gene: NA; CDR3nt: TGTGCCAGCAGCCCGGGGGGGGCGGGAAAACTGTTTTTT; CDR3aa: CASSPGGAGKLFF
abundance: NA; v_gene: TRBV7-2; j_gene: TRBJ2-1; d_gene: TRBD2; CDR3nt: TGTGCCAGCAGCCCCCGTGGACTAGCGGGAGGGTTGAATGAGCAGTTCTTC; CDR3aa: CASSPRGLAGGLNEQFF